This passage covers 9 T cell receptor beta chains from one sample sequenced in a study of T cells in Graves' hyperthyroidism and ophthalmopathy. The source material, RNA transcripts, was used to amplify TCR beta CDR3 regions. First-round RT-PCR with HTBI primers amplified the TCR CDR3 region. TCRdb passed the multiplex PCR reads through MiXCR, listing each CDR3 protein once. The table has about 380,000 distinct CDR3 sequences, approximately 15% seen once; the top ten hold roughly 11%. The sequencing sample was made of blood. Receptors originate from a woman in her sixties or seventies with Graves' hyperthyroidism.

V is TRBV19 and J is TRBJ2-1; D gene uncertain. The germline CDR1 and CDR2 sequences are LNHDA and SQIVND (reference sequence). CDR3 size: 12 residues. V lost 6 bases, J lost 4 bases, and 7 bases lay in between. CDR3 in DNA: TGTGCCAGTAGGGACGTATACAATGAGCAGTTCTTC. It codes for CASRDVYNEQFF.

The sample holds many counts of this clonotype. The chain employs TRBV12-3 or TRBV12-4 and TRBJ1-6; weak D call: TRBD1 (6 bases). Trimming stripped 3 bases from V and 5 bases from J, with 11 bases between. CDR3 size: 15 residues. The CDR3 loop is CASSLGARNNSPLHF. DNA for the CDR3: TGTGCCAGCAGTTTGGGGGCCAGAAATAATTCACCCCTCCACTTT.

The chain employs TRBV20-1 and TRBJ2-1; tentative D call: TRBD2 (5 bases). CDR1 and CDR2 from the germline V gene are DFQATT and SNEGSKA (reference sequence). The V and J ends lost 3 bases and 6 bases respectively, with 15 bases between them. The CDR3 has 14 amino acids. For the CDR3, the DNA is TGCAGTGCTAGCGGGGTCAGTATGGGCAATGAGCAGTTCTTC. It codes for CSASGVSMGNEQFF.

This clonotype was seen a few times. The CDR3 loop reads CASKGIYSYNEQFF. The CDR3 DNA follows: TGTGCCAGTAAGGGCATCTACTCCTACAATGAGCAGTTCTTC. The gene calls are TRBV10-3 and TRBJ2-1; D call uncertain. Germline V gene data show CDR1 as ENHRY and CDR2 as SYGVKD. This CDR3 comprises 14 residues. Trimming took off 10 bases at V and 0 bases at J, with 13 bases between the two ends.

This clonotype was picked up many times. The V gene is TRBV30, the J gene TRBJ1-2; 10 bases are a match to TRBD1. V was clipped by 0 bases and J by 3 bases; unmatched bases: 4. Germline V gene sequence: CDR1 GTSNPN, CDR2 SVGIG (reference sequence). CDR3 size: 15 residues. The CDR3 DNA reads TGTGCCTGGAGTGTACGAGGACAGGGGGACTATGGCTACACCTTC. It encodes CAWSVRGQGDYGYTF.

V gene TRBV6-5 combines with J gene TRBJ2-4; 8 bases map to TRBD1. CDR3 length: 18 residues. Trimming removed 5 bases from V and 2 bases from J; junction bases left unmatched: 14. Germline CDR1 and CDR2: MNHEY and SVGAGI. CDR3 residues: CASSRRTGQGATKNIQYF. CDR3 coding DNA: TGTGCCAGCAGTAGACGGACAGGCCAGGGGGCTACCAAAAACATTCAGTACTTC.

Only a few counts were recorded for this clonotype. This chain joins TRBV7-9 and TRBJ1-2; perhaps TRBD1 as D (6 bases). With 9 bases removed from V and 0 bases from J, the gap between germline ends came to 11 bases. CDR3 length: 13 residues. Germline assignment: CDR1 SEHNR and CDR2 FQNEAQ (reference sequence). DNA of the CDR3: TGTGCCAGTGAACAGGGCTCTAACTATGGCTACACCTTC. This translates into CASEQGSNYGYTF.

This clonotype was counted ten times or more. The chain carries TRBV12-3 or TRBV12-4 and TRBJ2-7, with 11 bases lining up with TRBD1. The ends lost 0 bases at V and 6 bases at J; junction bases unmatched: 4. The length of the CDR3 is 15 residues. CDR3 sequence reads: CASSLAGTGGGEQYF. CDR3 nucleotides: TGTGCCAGCAGTTTAGCGGGGACAGGGGGTGGCGAGCAGTACTTC.

CDR3: CASSQGPIYGYTF. As DNA, the CDR3 is TGTGCCAGCAGCCAAGGACCGATCTATGGCTACACCTTC. This chain connects TRBV7-9 to TRBJ1-2; D is undetermined. Germline V lookup: CDR1 SEHNR, CDR2 FQNEAQ (reference sequence). This CDR3 spans 13 amino acids. V was shortened by 5 bases and J by 4 bases, with 11 bases between the two germline ends.